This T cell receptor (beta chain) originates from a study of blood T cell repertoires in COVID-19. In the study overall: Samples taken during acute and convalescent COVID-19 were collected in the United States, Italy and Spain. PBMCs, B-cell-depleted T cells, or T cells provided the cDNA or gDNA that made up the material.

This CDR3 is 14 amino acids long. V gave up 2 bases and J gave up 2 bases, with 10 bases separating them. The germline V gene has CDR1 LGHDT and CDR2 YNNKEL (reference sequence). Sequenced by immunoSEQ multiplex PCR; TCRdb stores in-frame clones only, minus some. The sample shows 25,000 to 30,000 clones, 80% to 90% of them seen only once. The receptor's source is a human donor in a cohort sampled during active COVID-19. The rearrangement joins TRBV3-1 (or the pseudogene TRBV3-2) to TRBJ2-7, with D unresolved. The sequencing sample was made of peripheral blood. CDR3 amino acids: CASSQNAATYEQYF. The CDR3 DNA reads TGTGCCAGCAGCCAAAACGCGGCAACCTACGAGCAGTACTTC.